The 19 T cell receptor beta chains below were found in one sample sequenced in a study of T cell responses to AZD1222 COVID-19 vaccine. Sequencing was performed with immunoSEQ multiplex PCR; in TCRdb, only in-frame clones are kept and a portion is missing. Seen here are approximately 120,000 clones, roughly 88% observed once, and the top ten hold about 29%. This sample comprised peripheral blood, obtained 28 days after the second AZD1222 dose. The receptor set was obtained from an adult who received the AZD1222 COVID-19 vaccine.

J is TRBJ2-1 and V is TRBV7-3; TRBD2 aligns across 10 bases. Germline-derived CDR1 and CDR2 are SGHTA and FQGTGA. Trimming took 3 bases from V and 7 from J; bases not matched to a gene: 6. This CDR3 region has 15 residues. As DNA, the CDR3 is TGTGCCAGCAGCTTGGTAGCGGGGGGTAAAAATGAGCAGTTCTTC. As protein: CASSLVAGGKNEQFF.

The chain joins TRBV11-3 to TRBJ2-1; the D is unclear. CDR1 SGHNT and CDR2 YENEEA come from the germline V gene. V was pared by 4 bases and J by 9 bases, with 13 bases between. This CDR3 has 13 residues. The CDR3 loop reads CASSSTRRSEQFF. CDR3 nucleotides: TGTGCCAGCAGCTCTACCCGACGAAGTGAGCAGTTCTTC.

The chain employs TRBV7-2 and TRBJ2-7, with D possibly being TRBD2 (5 bases). The V end lost 0 bases, the J end lost 2 bases, and 8 bases lay between the germline ends. In germline, CDR1 is SGHTA, CDR2 FQGNSA. The CDR3 contains 14 residues. Here the CDR3 reads CASSLAVGAYEQYF. In DNA form, the CDR3 reads TGTGCCAGCAGCTTAGCGGTCGGGGCCTACGAGCAGTACTTC.

This clone has only one observation. The rearrangement joins TRBV7-2 to TRBJ1-4; D is unclear. Trimming took off 2 bases at V and 7 bases at J, with 8 bases between the two ends. The CDR3 has 13 residues. Germline assignment: CDR1 SGHTA and CDR2 FQGNSA. The CDR3 nucleotides read TGTGCCAGCAGCTTAATCGGGTCTGAAAAACTGTTTTTT. This encodes CASSLIGSEKLFF.

J is TRBJ1-5 and V is TRBV29-1; D is uncertain. CDR1 and CDR2 (germline): SQVTM, ANQGSEA. The length of the CDR3 is 11 residues. The V gene lost 4 bases and the J gene lost 9 bases, with 10 bases spanning the gap. The CDR3 nucleotides read TGCAGCGTTGGAACCTCGGGGCCCCAGCATTTT. Protein sequence: CSVGTSGPQHF.

The rearrangement uses TRBV4-3 and TRBJ2-5; D perhaps matches TRBD2 (5 bases). Germline V CDR1 and CDR2: LGHNA, YSLEER. This CDR3 contains 14 residues. V lost 0 bases and J 5 bases, leaving 10 bases between the germline ends. CDR3 loop: CASSQDWTGETQYF. For the CDR3, the DNA is TGCGCCAGCAGCCAAGATTGGACGGGGGAGACCCAGTACTTC.

The chain recombines TRBV7-2 with TRBJ2-5; perhaps TRBD1 as D (5 bases). The CDR3 has 14 residues. V was cut by 5 bases and J by 5 bases, with 15 bases left in between. Germline CDR1 is SGHTA and CDR2 is FQGNSA. In DNA, the CDR3 is TGTGCCAGCAGCGTCAGGGTAGGGCGGGAGACCCAGTACTTC. It is translated as CASSVRVGRETQYF.

V is TRBV6-5 and J is TRBJ2-1; 8 nucleotides align to TRBD2. The trim removed 6 bases at V and 10 bases at J, leaving 5 bases unmatched. Germline V lookup: CDR1 MNHEY, CDR2 SVGAGI. The CDR3 is 12 residues long. The CDR3 nucleotides read TGTGCCAGCAGCGTAGAGCGGGGGGAGCAGTTCTTC. It is translated as CASSVERGEQFF.

J is TRBJ2-3 and V is TRBV28; TRBD2 matches at 7 bases. Looked up from germline, CDR1 is MDHEN and CDR2 is SYDVKM. V gave up 5 bases and J gave up 5 bases; unmatched junction bases: 13. The CDR3 has 16 amino acids. CDR3: CASSPRGLAVGDTQYF. In DNA, the CDR3 is TGTGCCAGCAGTCCCAGAGGGCTAGCGGTAGGAGATACGCAGTATTTT. Based on the CDR3 plus reference TRBV28 and TRBJ2-3, the full variable domain is DVKVTQSSRYLVKRTGEKVFLECVQDMDHENMFWYRQDPGLGLRLIYFSYDVKMKEKGDIPEGYSVSREKKERFSLILESASTNQTSMYLCASSPRGLAVGDTQYFGPGTRLTVL.

The chain is built from TRBV2 and TRBJ2-3; D may be TRBD2 (6 bases). Germline assignment: CDR1 SNHLY and CDR2 FYNNEI. Deletions cut 3 bases from V and 1 base from J, with 8 bases between. CDR3 size: 14 residues. The CDR3 coding sequence is TGTGCCAGCAGTGACGGCGGGGGCACAGATACGCAGTATTTT. Protein sequence: CASSDGGGTDTQYF.

CDR3 sequence reads: CASSPRTGGGSPLHF. The CDR3 DNA sequence: TGTGCCAGCAGCCCTAGGACAGGGGGGGGGTCACCCCTCCACTTT. The rearrangement joins TRBV6-2 or TRBV6-3 to TRBJ1-6; 10 bases agree with TRBD1. This CDR3 is 15 amino acids long. CDR1 is MNHEY and CDR2 is SVGEGT in the germline V gene. The ends lost 6 bases at V and 10 bases at J; junction bases unmatched: 9.

The chain carries TRBV13 and TRBJ2-7; 7 positions agree with TRBD1. The V gene end was trimmed by 4 bases and the J gene end by 0 bases; junction bases not matched to a gene: 3. The CDR3 consists of 14 residues. Germline CDR1 and CDR2: PRHDT and FYEKMQ (reference sequence). CDR3 loop: CASSYGQASYEQYF. The CDR3 DNA reads TGTGCCAGCAGCTACGGACAGGCCTCCTACGAGCAGTACTTC.

The CDR3 DNA reads as TGTGCCAGCAGCTTACTCGGGACGGCTTCCTACGAGCAGTACTTC. As protein: CASSLLGTASYEQYF. The chain uses TRBV7-9 and TRBJ2-7, with D perhaps TRBD1 or TRBD2 (5 bases each). This CDR3 comprises 15 residues. Trimming took off 2 bases at V and 1 base at J, with 12 bases between the two ends. Per the germline V gene, CDR1 is SEHNR and CDR2 is FQNEAQ (reference sequence).

This chain links TRBV2 with TRBJ2-6, with D uncertain. CDR1 is SNHLY, CDR2 FYNNEI, per germline. Trimming pared 9 bases from V and 0 bases from J, leaving 9 bases between. The CDR3 covers 14 residues. The CDR3 DNA follows: TGTGCCAGTAGACATAGCTCTGGGGCCAACGTCCTGACTTTC. Its protein is CASRHSSGANVLTF.

The chain joins TRBV4-1 to TRBJ1-1; perhaps TRBD1 as D (6 bases). The CDR3 contains 15 residues. The germline V and J ends were trimmed by 0 bases and 10 bases, with 18 bases remaining between them. The germline V gene has CDR1 MGHRA and CDR2 YSYEKL. CDR3 sequence: CASSQETPRIGGAFF. The CDR3 bases are TGCGCCAGCAGCCAAGAAACCCCCAGAATAGGGGGAGCTTTCTTT.

The rearrangement joins TRBV6-2 or TRBV6-3 to TRBJ2-3; D gene uncertain. This CDR3 contains 14 residues. Germline V gene lookup returns CDR1 MNHEY and CDR2 SVGEGT. Trimming shortened V by 2 bases and J by 9 bases, and 15 bases separated the two germline ends. The CDR3 nucleotides are TGTGCCAGCAGTTACCCGGACGTCGCGAGAACGCAGTATTTT. This gives the protein CASSYPDVARTQYF.

The chain employs TRBV12-3 or TRBV12-4 and TRBJ2-2; D remains unclear. The germline V and J ends were trimmed by 11 bases and 7 bases, with 11 bases remaining between them. This CDR3 region has 11 residues. CDR3: CAVSRGGELFF. The CDR3 nucleotides are TGTGCCGTAAGCCGTGGCGGGGAGCTGTTTTTT.

The CDR3 DNA reads as TGTGCCAGCAGCCAAGATTACAACGAAAAACTGTTTTTT. This gives the protein CASSQDYNEKLFF. This chain links TRBV3-1 (or the pseudogene TRBV3-2) with TRBJ1-4, with no clear D. CDR3 length: 13 amino acids. The V gene lost 0 bases and the J gene lost 8 bases, with 7 bases spanning the gap. Germline CDR1 LGHDT, CDR2 YNNKEL (reference sequence).

This clone was found once. The rearrangement links TRBV4-2 to TRBJ2-5, with D perhaps matching TRBD1 or TRBD2 (5 bases each). Trimming cost V 2 bases and J 5 bases, with 18 bases left between them. The CDR3 loop spans 16 amino acids. Germline V gives CDR1 LGHNA, CDR2 YNFKEQ. DNA of the CDR3: TGTGCCAGCAGCCAAAACTGGGGCCTGTCGGGGGAGACCCAGTACTTC. This sequence encodes CASSQNWGLSGETQYF.